These 7 T cell receptor beta chains were sequenced from one sample in a study of blood T cell repertoires in COVID-19. The assay was immunoSEQ multiplex PCR, and TCRdb's table has in-frame clones only and misses some. The profile shows over 450,000 clones, 80% to 90% of them singletons. Sequenced input: peripheral blood. Every receptor here comes from a man between 18 and 35 years old with COVID-19, enrolled during active disease.

This clone was detected a few times. This same CDR3 is encoded by further DNA sequences in the sample. The gene calls are TRBV12-3 or TRBV12-4 and TRBJ1-5; D is undetermined. CDR3 length: 13 residues. V was shortened by 3 bases and J by 1 base, with 4 bases between the two germline ends. The CDR3: CASSFESNQPQHF. CDR3 nucleotides: TGTGCCAGCAGTTTCGAGAGCAATCAGCCCCAGCATTTT.

The V call is TRBV28, the J call TRBJ2-3, with D possibly matching TRBD2 (5 bases). Trimming shortened V by 6 bases and J by 0 bases, and 13 bases separated the two germline ends. There are 15 residues in the CDR3. Germline CDR1 and CDR2: MDHEN and SYDVKM. The CDR3 is CASRRRVTSTDTQYF. CDR3 nucleotides: TGTGCCAGCAGAAGGCGGGTAACTAGCACAGATACGCAGTATTTT.

This clone was observed at least ten times. The gene calls are TRBV4-1 and TRBJ2-7; maybe TRBD2 (6 bases). CDR3 size: 15 residues. Germline CDR1 MGHRA, CDR2 YSYEKL. The germline V and J ends were trimmed by 4 bases and 2 bases, with 15 bases remaining between them. The CDR3 loop is CASSLSGTGAYEQYF. Here the CDR3 DNA reads TGCGCCAGCAGCCTCTCCGGGACTGGGGCCTACGAGCAGTACTTC.

This chain links TRBV3-1 (or the pseudogene TRBV3-2) with TRBJ1-2, with D uncertain. This CDR3 region has 15 residues. Trimming took off 0 bases at V and 4 bases at J, with 12 bases between the two ends. Germline V gene sequence: CDR1 LGHDT, CDR2 YNNKEL (reference sequence). The CDR3 loop reads CASSQDLEWSYGYTF. CDR3 bases: TGTGCCAGCAGCCAAGATCTCGAGTGGAGCTATGGCTACACCTTC.

The chain couples TRBV4-2 to TRBJ2-1; D is possibly TRBD2 (7 bases). CDR3 length: 15 amino acids. Deletions cut 0 bases from V and 6 bases from J, with 12 bases between. Germline-derived CDR1 and CDR2 are LGHNA and YNFKEQ. This CDR3 reads CASSQEGGPFNEQFF. DNA for the CDR3: TGTGCCAGCAGCCAAGAGGGGGGGCCGTTCAATGAGCAGTTCTTC.

The chain couples TRBV14 to TRBJ2-7, with D tentatively TRBD1 (5 bases). CDR1 and CDR2 (germline): SGHDN, FVKESK. V lost 4 bases and J 2 bases, leaving 15 bases between the germline ends. The CDR3 is 15 residues long. CDR3 bases: TGTGCCAGCAGCCCGTACGGACAAGGGCCCTACGAGCAGTACTTC. Protein: CASSPYGQGPYEQYF.

The chain carries TRBV19 and TRBJ2-1; 7 bases are shared with TRBD1. V shed 5 bases, J shed 4 bases, and the junction held 14 bases outside the gene matches. CDR3 length: 17 amino acids. Germline CDR1 and CDR2: LNHDA and SQIVND (reference sequence). CDR3 in DNA: TGTGCCAGTAGTGCGGGCAGGACAGGTGGGGGATACAATGAGCAGTTCTTC. It is translated as CASSAGRTGGGYNEQFF.